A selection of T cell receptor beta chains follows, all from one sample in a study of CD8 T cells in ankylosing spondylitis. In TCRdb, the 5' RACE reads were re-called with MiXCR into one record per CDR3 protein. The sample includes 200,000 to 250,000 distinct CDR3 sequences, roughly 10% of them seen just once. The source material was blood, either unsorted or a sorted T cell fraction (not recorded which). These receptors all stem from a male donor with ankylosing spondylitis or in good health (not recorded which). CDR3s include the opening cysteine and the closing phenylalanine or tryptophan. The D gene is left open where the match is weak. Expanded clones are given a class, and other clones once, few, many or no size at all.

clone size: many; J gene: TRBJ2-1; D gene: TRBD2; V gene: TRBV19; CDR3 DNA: TGTGCCAGTACCTACGGGACTAGCGGGAGGGGTGAGCAGTTCTTC; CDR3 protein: CASTYGTSGRGEQFF
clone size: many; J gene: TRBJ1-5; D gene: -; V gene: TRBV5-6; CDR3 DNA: TGTGCCAGCAGCTTAAGTCAGTCAGAGCCCCAGCATTTT; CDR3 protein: CASSLSQSEPQHF
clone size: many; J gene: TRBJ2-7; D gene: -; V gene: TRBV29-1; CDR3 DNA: TGCAGCGTGACCCACCCGCCAGGGTCATACGAGCAGTACTTC; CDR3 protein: CSVTHPPGSYEQYF
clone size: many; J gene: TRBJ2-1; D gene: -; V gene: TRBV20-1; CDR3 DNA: TGCAGTGCTAGTATCGGTAGCGGCACCAATGAGCAGTTCTTC; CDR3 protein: CSASIGSGTNEQFF
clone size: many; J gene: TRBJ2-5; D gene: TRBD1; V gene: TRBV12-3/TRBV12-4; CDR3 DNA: TGTGCCAGCAGTCCTCCGGGACAGCCATCCTTGACCCAGTACTTC; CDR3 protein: CASSPPGQPSLTQYF
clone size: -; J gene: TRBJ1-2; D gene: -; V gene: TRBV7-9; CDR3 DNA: TGTGCCAGCAGTTCCCCCCAGGGAAACTATGGCTACACCTTC; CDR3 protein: CASSSPQGNYGYTF
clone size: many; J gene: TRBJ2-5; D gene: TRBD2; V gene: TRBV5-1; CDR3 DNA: TGCGCCAGCAGCTCTTGGGGAGGGGAAGAGACCCAGTACTTC; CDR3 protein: CASSSWGGEETQYF
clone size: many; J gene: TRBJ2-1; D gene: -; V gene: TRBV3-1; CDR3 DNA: TGTGCCAGCAGCCACCCCGGGGCCGATGAGCAGTTCTTC; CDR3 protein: CASSHPGADEQFF
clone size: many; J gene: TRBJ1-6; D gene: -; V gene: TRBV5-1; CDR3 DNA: TGCGCCAGCAGCCTGCGTGGGGGTGCACCCCTCCACTTT; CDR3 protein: CASSLRGGAPLHF
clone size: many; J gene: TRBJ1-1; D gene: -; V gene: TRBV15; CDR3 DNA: TGTGCCACCAGCAGAGATTTTAACAGCTACACTGAAGCTTTCTTT; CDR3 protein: CATSRDFNSYTEAFF
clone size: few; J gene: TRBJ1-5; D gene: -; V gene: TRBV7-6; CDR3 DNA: TGTGCCAGCCAAAAAAACAGGGGCAATCAGCCCCAGCATTTT; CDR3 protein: CASQKNRGNQPQHF
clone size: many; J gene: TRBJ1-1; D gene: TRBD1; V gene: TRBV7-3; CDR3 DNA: TGTGCCAGCAGCTTTTCTCCGACAGGGTACACTGAAGCTTTCTTT; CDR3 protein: CASSFSPTGYTEAFF
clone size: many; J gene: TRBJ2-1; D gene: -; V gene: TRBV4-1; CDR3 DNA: TGCGCCAGCAGCCAAGATCTGTCTCCTTCGGATGAGCAGTTCTTC; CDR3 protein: CASSQDLSPSDEQFF
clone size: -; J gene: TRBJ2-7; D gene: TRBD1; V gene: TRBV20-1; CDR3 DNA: TGCAGTGCTAGGAATACAGGGGGTACCTACGAGCAGTACTTC; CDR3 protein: CSARNTGGTYEQYF
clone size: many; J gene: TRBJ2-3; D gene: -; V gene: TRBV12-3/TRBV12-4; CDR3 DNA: TGTGCCAGCAGACCTACGACGGGACCTTTAGTGGATACGCAGTATTTT; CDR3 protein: CASRPTTGPLVDTQYF
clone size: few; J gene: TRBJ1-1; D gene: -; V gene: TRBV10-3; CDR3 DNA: TGTGCCATCAGCCAAATCCTAACTACAGGGCTAACTGAAGCTTTCTTT; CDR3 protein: CAISQILTTGLTEAFF
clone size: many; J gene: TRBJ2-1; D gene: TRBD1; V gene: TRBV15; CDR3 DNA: TGTGCCACCAGCAGAGATCTCTTGGAGGGACAGGGAATCAAGCAGTTCTTC; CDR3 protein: CATSRDLLEGQGIKQFF
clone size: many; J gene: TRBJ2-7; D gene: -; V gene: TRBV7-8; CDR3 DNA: TGTGCCAGCAGCTTAAGTACCGAACTCTCCTACGAGCAGTACTTC; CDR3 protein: CASSLSTELSYEQYF
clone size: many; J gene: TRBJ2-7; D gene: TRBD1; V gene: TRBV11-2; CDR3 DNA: TGTGCCAGCAGCTCCGAGGACAGGGCCCCTTCGGGTGAGCAGTACTTC; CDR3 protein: CASSSEDRAPSGEQYF
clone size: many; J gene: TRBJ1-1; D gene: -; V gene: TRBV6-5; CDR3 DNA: TGTGCCAGCAGTTCCGGGATAAAGACCACTGAAGCTTTCTTT; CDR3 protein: CASSSGIKTTEAFF
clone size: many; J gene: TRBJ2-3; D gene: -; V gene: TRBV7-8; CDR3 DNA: TGTGCCAGCAAGGTAGCGGCCCCCACAGATACGCAGTATTTT; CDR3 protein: CASKVAAPTDTQYF
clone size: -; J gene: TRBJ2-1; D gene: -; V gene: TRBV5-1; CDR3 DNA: TGCGCCAGCAGACCACTCGGGAGCTCCTACAATGAGCAGTTCTTC; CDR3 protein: CASRPLGSSYNEQFF
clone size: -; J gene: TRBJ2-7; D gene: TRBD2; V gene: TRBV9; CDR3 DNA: TGTGCCAGCAGCCCATCCGGGACTAGCGGTTACGAGCAGTACTTC; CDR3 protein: CASSPSGTSGYEQYF
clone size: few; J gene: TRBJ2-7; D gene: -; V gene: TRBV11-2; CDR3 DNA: TGTGCCAGCAGCTTGCAGGAGCTGGCATACGAGCAGTACTTC; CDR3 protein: CASSLQELAYEQYF
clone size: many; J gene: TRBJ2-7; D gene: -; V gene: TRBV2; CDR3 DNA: TGTGCCAGCAGCGGACTGGGGAAAGGGTACGAGCAGTACTTC; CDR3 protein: CASSGLGKGYEQYF
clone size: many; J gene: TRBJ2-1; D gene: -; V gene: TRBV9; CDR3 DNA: TGTGCCAGCAGGGCGGAGGGGGCCAATGAGCAGTTCTTC; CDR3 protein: CASRAEGANEQFF
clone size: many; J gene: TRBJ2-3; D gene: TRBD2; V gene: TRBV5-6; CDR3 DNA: TGTGCCAGCAGCTTTCTAGCGGGGAGCACAGATACGCAGTATTTT; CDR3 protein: CASSFLAGSTDTQYF
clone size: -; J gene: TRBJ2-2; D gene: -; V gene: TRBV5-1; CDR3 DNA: TGCGCCAGCAGCTTAACTCAGAGCGGGGAGCTGTTTTTT; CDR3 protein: CASSLTQSGELFF
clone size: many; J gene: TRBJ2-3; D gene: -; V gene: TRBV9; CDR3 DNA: TGTGCCAGCAGCCGCTTCGGGGATACGCAGTATTTT; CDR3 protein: CASSRFGDTQYF
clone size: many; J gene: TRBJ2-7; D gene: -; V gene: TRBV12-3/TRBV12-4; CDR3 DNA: TGTGCCAGCAGTTTTGGATTGGTGAACGAGCAGTACTTC; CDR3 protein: CASSFGLVNEQYF
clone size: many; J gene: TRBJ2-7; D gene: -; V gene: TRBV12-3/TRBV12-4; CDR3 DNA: TGTGCCAGCAGTTTAAGGGTCCGAAGCTCCTACGAGCAGTACTTC; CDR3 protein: CASSLRVRSSYEQYF
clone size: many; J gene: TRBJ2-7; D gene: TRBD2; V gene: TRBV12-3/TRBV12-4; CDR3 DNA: TGTGCCAGCAGTTTACTGACTAGCGGGGCCTACGAGCAGTACTTC; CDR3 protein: CASSLLTSGAYEQYF
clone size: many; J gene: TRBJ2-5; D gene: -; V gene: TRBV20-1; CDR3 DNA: TGCAGTGCTAGGACGAGACTGTACCAAGAGACCCAGTACTTC; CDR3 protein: CSARTRLYQETQYF
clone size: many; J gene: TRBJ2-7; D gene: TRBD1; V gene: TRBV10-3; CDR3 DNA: TGTGCCATCAGTGGGACAGGTCCCGCCGAGCAGTACTTC; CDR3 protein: CAISGTGPAEQYF
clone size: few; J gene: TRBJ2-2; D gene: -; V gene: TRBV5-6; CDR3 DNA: TGTGCCAGCAGCTCGGCCGGGACTGCGAACACCGGGGAGCTGTTTTTT; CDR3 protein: CASSSAGTANTGELFF
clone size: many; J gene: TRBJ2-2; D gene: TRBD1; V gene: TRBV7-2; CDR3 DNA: TGTGCCAGCAGCTGGGACAGTCTAGGCGGGGAGCTGTTTTTT; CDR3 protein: CASSWDSLGGELFF
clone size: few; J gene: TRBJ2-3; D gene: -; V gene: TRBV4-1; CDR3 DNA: TGCGCCAGCAGCCAAGGAAATGGGATCAAGCTGTATTTT; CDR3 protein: CASSQGNGIKLYF
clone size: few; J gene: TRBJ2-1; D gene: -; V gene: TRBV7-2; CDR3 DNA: TGTGCCAGCAGCTTAAGATTTGATGAGCAGTTCTTC; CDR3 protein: CASSLRFDEQFF
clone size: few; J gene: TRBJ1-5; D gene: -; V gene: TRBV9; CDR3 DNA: TGTGCCAGCAGCGTAGGAGGGTCCGATCAGCCCCAGCATTTT; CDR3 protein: CASSVGGSDQPQHF
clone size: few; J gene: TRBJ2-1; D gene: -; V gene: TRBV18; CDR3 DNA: TGTGCCAGCTCCCAAACGGGGTTCAATGAGCAGTTCTTC; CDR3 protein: CASSQTGFNEQFF
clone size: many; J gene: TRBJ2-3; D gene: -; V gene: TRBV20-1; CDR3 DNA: TGCAGTGTAGAAAGCACAGATACGCAGTATTTT; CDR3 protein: CSVESTDTQYF
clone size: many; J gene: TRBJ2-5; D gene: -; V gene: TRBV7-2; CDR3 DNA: TGTGCCAGCAGCTTAATCGCGCGGCAGGGGGAGGAGTACTTC; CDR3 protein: CASSLIARQGEEYF
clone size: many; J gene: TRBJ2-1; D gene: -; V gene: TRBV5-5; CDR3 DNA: TGTGCCAGCAGCTTGGACACTTATGAGCAGTTCTTC; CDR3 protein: CASSLDTYEQFF
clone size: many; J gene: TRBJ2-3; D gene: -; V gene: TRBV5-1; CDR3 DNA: TGCGCCAGCAGCTCAATAAGGGGCACAGATACGCAGTATTTT; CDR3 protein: CASSSIRGTDTQYF
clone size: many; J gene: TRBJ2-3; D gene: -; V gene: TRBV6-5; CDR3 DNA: TGTGCCAGCAGTTCGGACAGAATCACAGATACGCAGTATTTT; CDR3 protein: CASSSDRITDTQYF
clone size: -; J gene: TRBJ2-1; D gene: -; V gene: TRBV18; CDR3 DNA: TGTGCCAGCTCCCCGTGGGGTGGGGGGCACAATGAGCAGTTCTTC; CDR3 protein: CASSPWGGGHNEQFF
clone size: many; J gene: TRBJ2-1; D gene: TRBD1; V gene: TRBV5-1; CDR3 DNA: TGCGCCAGCAGCGACTTGAGGACAGGAGAATACAATGAGCAGTTCTTC; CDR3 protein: CASSDLRTGEYNEQFF
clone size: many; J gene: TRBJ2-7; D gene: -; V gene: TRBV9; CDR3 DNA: TGTGCCAGCAGCGTAGGTGGGGACGGAAACTACGAGCAGTACTTC; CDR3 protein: CASSVGGDGNYEQYF
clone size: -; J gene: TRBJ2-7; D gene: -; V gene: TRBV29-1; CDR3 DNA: TGCAGCGTTGAAATCATCCGGGGCTCCTACGAGCAGTACTTC; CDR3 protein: CSVEIIRGSYEQYF
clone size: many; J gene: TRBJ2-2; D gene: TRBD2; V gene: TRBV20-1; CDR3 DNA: TGCAGTGCTAGACCGGAAGTAGTAGCGGGACCCGGGGAGCTGTTTTTT; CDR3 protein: CSARPEVVAGPGELFF
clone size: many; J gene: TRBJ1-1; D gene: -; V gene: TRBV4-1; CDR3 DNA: TGCGCCAGCAGCCAAAGGCTCGGGGGAAACACTGAAGCTTTCTTT; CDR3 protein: CASSQRLGGNTEAFF
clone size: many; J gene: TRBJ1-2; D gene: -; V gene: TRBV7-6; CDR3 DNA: TGTGCCAGCAGCCTAATAGGGGGGGCTAACTATGGCTACACCTTC; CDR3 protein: CASSLIGGANYGYTF
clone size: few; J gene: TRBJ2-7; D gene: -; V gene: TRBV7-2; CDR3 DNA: TGTGCCAGCAGCTTAGCTCTGTCCTCCTACGAGCAGTACTTC; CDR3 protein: CASSLALSSYEQYF
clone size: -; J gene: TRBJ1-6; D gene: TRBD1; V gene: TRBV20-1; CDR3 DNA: TGCAGTACCACATCCGGACAGGAGAAAAATTCACCCCTCCACTTT; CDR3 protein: CSTTSGQEKNSPLHF
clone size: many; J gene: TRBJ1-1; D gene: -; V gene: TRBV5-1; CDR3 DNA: TGCGCCAGCAGCTCGGGTTGGGCGAACACTGAAGCTTTCTTT; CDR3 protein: CASSSGWANTEAFF
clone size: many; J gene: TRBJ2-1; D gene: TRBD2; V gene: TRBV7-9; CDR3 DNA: TGTGCCAGCAGCTCAGGACTAGTGGCGGGAGCTCATGAGCAGTTCTTC; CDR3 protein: CASSSGLVAGAHEQFF
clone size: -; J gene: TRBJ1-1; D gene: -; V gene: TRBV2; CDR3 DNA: TGTGCCAGCAGTGTTACAGCTACTGAAGCTTTCTTT; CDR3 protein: CASSVTATEAFF
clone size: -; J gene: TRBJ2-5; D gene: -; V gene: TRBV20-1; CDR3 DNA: TGCAGTGCTAGAGAGGGGGGTTACGAGACCCAGTACTTC; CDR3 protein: CSAREGGYETQYF